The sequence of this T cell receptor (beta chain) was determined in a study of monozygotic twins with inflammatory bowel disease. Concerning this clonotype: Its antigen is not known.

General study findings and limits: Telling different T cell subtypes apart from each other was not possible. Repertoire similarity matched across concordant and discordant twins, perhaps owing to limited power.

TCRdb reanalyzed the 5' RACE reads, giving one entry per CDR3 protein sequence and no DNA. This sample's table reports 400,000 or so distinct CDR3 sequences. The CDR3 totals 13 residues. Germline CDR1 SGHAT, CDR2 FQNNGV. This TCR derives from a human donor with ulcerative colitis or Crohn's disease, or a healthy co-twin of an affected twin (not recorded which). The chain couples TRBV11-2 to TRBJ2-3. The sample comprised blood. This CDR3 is CASSPFLTDTQYF.